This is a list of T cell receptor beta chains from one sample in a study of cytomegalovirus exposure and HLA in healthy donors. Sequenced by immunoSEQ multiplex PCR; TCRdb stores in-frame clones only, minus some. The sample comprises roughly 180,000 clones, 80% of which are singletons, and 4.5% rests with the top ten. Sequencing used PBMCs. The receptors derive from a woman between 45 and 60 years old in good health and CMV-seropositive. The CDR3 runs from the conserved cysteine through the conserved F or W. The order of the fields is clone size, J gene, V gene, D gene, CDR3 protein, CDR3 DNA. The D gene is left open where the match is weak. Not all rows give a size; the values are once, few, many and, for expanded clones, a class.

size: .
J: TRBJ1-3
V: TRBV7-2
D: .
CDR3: CASSSSRADSGNTIYF
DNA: TGTGCCAGCAGCTCAAGCAGGGCCGACTCTGGAAACACCATATATTTT

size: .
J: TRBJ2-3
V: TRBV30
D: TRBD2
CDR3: CAWSAIAGGTDTQYF
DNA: TGTGCCTGGAGTGCCATTGCGGGGGGCACAGATACGCAGTATTTT

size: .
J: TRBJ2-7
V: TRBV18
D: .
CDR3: CASSPPGTPVDEQYF
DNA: TGTGCCAGCTCACCACCCGGGACACCCGTTGACGAGCAGTACTTC

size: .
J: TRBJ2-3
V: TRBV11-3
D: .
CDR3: CASSPRGPGDTQYF
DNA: TGTGCCAGCAGCCCGCGAGGGCCCGGAGATACGCAGTATTTT

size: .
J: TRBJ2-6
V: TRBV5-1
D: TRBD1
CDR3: CASSSPTGAFSGANVPTF
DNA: TGCGCCAGCAGCTCCCCAACAGGGGCCTTCTCTGGGGCCAACGTCCCGACTTTC

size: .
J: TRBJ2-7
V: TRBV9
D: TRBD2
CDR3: CASSVGLAGGHEQYF
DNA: TGTGCCAGCAGCGTAGGGCTAGCGGGAGGTCACGAGCAGTACTTC

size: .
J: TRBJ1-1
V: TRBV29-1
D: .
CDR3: CSVQQGRNTEAFF
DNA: TGCAGCGTACAACAGGGCAGGAACACTGAAGCTTTCTTT

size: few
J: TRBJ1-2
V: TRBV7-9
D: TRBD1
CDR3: CASSLAGQGPNYGYTF
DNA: TGTGCCAGCAGCTTAGCGGGACAGGGCCCGAACTATGGCTACACCTTC

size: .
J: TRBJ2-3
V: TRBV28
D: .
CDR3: CASRGGLDPDTQYF
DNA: TGTGCCAGCAGGGGCGGACTTGACCCCGATACGCAGTATTTT

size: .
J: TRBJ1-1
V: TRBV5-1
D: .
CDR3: CASSLATAMNTEAFF
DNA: TGCGCCAGCAGCTTGGCGACAGCTATGAACACTGAAGCTTTCTTT

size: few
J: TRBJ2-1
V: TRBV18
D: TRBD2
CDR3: CASSPRTSGSYNEQFF
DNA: TGTGCCAGCTCACCAAGGACTAGCGGGTCTTACAATGAGCAGTTCTTC

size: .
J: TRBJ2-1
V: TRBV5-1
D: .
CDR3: CASTTVGSHEQFF
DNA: TGCGCCAGCACAACGGTCGGGTCCCATGAGCAGTTCTTC

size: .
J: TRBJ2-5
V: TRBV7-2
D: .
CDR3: CASSPNGAGVGETQYF
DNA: TGTGCCAGCAGCCCAAACGGGGCAGGGGTGGGAGAGACCCAGTACTTC

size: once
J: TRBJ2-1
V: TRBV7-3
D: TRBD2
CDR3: CASSLKASGGLGEQFF
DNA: TGTGCCAGCAGCTTAAAGGCTAGCGGGGGCTTGGGTGAGCAGTTCTTC

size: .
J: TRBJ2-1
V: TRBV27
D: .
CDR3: CASRSSPYNEQFF
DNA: TGTGCCAGCAGGAGTAGCCCCTACAATGAGCAGTTCTTC

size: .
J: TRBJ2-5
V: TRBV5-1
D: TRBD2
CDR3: CASSPLGLAGAQETQYF
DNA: TGCGCCAGCAGCCCGCTGGGACTAGCGGGGGCACAAGAGACCCAGTACTTC

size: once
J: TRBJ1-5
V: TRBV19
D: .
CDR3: CASSLRGLNQPQHF
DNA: TGTGCCAGTAGTCTCCGGGGTCTCAATCAGCCCCAGCATTTT

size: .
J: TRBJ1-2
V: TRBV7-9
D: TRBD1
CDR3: CASSQAGQGAFRDGYTF
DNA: TGTGCCAGCAGTCAGGCGGGACAGGGGGCTTTCCGTGATGGCTACACCTTC

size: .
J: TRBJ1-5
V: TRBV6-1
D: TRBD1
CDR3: CASSEGGRGNQPQHF
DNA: TGTGCCAGCAGTGAAGGAGGCAGGGGGAATCAGCCCCAGCATTTT

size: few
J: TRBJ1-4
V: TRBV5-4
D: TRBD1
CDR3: CASSLAGTGNEKLFF
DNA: TGTGCCAGCAGCTTGGCCGGGACAGGGAATGAAAAACTGTTTTTT

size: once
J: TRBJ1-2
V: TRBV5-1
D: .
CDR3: CASSLGGGEAGGYTF
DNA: TGCGCCAGCAGCTTGGGGGGGGGCGAAGCAGGTGGCTACACCTTC

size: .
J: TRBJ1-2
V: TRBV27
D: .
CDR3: CASRPDRNYGYTF
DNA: TGTGCCAGCAGGCCGGACAGAAACTATGGCTACACCTTC

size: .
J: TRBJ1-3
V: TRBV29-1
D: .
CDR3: CSVGLQGSGNTIYF
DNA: TGCAGCGTTGGACTTCAGGGGTCTGGAAACACCATATATTTT

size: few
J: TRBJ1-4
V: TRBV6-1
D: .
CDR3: CASSVQGEEKLFF
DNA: TGTGCCAGCAGTGTACAGGGAGAGGAAAAACTGTTTTTT

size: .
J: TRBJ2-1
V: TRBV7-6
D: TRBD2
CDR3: CASSLTPSGITYNEQFF
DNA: TGTGCCAGCAGCTTAACCCCTAGCGGGATTACCTACAATGAGCAGTTCTTC

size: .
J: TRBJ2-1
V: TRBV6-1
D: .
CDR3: CASSVLVRYYNEQFF
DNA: TGTGCCAGCAGCGTACTCGTGAGGTACTACAATGAGCAGTTCTTC

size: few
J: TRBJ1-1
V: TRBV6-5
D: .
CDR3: CASVEQGRNTEAFF
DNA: TGTGCCAGCGTCGAACAGGGTAGGAACACTGAAGCTTTCTTT

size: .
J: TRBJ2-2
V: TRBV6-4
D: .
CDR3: CASSDYLETGELFF
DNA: TGTGCCAGCAGTGACTATCTAGAGACCGGGGAGCTGTTTTTT

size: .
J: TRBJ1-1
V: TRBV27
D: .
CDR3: CASMGRGGYNTEAFF
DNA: TGTGCCAGCATGGGAAGGGGGGGCTATAACACTGAAGCTTTCTTT

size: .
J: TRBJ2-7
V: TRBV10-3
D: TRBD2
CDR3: CAISGTSGFTYEQYF
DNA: TGTGCCATCAGTGGGACTAGCGGGTTTACCTACGAGCAGTACTTC

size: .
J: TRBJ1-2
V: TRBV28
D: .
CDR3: CASSPLAGAYGYTF
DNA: TGTGCCAGCAGTCCCCTGGCGGGGGCCTATGGCTACACCTTC

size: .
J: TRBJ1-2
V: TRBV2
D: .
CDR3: CASSESLYYGYTF
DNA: TGTGCCAGCAGTGAGAGCCTATACTATGGCTACACCTTC

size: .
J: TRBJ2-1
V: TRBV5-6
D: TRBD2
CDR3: CASSGGGRGNEQFF
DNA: TGTGCCAGCAGCGGGGGAGGGCGCGGTAATGAGCAGTTCTTC

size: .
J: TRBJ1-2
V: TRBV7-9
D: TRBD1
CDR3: CASSPGQGTYGYTF
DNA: TGTGCCAGCAGCCCGGGACAGGGAACCTATGGCTACACCTTC

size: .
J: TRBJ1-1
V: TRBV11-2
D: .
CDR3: CASSLDRQTAFTEAFF
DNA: TGTGCCAGCAGCTTAGATCGGCAGACAGCCTTCACTGAAGCTTTCTTT

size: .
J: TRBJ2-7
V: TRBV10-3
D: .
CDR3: CAISAGEDEQYF
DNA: TGTGCCATCAGTGCCGGGGAAGACGAGCAGTACTTC

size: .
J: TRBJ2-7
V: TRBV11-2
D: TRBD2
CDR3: CASSPLLAGGTYEQYF
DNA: TGTGCCAGCAGCCCCCTACTAGCGGGAGGTACCTACGAGCAGTACTTC

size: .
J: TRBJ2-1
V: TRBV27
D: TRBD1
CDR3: CASSIRTGELIYNEQFF
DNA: TGTGCCAGCAGTATCCGGACAGGGGAATTGATCTACAATGAGCAGTTCTTC

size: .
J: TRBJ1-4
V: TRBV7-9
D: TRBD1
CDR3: CASRGQGGGEKLFF
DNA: TGTGCCAGCAGGGGACAGGGTGGCGGTGAAAAACTGTTTTTT

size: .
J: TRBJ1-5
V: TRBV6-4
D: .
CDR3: CASSDPSQSPIPLSDQPQHF
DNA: TGTGCCAGCAGTGACCCCTCTCAGTCCCCGATCCCACTATCTGATCAGCCCCAGCATTTT

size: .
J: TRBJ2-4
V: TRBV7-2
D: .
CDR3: CASGGSPGPKNIQYF
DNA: TGTGCCAGCGGGGGGTCCCCCGGGCCCAAAAACATTCAGTACTTC

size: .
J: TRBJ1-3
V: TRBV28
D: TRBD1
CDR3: CASSIEQGGNTIYF
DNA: TGTGCCAGCAGTATTGAACAGGGGGGAAACACCATATATTTT

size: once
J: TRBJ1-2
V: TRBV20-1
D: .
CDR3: CSPKGDGYTF
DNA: TGCAGCCCAAAAGGGGATGGCTACACCTTC

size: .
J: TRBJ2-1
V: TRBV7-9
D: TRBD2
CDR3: CASSFGPRRAGVNNEQFF
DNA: TGTGCCAGCAGCTTCGGCCCTAGACGAGCGGGGGTGAACAATGAGCAGTTCTTC